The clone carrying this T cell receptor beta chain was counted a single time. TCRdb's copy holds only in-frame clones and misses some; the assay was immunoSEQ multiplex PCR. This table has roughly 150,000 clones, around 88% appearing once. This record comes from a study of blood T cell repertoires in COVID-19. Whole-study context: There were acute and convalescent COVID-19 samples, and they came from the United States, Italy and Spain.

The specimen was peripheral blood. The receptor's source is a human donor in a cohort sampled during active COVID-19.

In nucleotides, the CDR3 is TGTGCCACCAGTGATCGCTCCATGAGGGACACAGATACGCAGTATTTT. It specifies CATSDRSMRDTDTQYF. The chain joins TRBV24-1 to TRBJ2-3; D is possibly TRBD2 (5 bases). This CDR3 has 16 amino acids. Germline CDR1 is KGHDR and CDR2 is SFDVKD. Trimming shortened V by 3 bases and J by 2 bases, and 14 bases separated the two germline ends.